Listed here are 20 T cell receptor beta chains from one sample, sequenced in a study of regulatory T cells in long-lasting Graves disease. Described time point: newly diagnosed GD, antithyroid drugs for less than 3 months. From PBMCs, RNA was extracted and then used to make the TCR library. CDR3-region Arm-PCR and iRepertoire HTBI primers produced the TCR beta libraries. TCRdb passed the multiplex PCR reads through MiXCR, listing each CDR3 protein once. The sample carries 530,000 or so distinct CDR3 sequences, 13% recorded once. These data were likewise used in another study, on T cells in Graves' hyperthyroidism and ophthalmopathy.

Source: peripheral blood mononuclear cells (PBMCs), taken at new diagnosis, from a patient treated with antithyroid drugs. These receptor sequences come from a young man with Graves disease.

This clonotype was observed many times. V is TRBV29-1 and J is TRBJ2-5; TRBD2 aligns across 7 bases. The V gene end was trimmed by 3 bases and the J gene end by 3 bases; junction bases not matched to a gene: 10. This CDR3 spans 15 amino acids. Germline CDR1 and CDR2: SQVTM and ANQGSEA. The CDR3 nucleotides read TGCAGCGTTGAGGTGGCGGCGGGAGTAGAAGAGACCCAGTACTTC. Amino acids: CSVEVAAGVEETQYF.

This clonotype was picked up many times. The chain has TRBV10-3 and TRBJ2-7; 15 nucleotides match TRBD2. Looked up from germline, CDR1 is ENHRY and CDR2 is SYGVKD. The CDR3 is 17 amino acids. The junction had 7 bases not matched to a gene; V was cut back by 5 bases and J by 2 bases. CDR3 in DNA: TGTGCCATCAGTCCCGGGACTAGCGGGAGGCCGCCCTACGAGCAGTACTTC. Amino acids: CAISPGTSGRPPYEQYF.

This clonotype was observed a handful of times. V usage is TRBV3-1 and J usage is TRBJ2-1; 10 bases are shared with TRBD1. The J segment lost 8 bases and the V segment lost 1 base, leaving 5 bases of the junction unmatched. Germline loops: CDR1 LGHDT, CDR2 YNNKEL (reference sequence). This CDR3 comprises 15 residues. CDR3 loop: CASSQGGQGSDEQFF. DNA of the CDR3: TGTGCCAGCAGCCAAGGGGGACAGGGGTCGGATGAGCAGTTCTTC.

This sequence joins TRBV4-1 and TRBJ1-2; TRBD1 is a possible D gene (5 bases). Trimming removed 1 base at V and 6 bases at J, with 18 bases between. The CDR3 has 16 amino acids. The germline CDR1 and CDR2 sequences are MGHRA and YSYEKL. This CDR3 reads CASSQVSPAGDHGYTF. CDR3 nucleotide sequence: TGCGCCAGCAGCCAAGTAAGCCCAGCCGGGGACCATGGCTACACCTTC.

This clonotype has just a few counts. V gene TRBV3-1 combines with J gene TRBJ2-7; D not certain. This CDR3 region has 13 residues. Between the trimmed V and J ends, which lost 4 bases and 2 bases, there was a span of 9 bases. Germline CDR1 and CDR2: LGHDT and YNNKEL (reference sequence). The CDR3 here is CASSPESAYEQYF. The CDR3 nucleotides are TGTGCCAGCAGCCCGGAGAGCGCCTACGAGCAGTACTTC.

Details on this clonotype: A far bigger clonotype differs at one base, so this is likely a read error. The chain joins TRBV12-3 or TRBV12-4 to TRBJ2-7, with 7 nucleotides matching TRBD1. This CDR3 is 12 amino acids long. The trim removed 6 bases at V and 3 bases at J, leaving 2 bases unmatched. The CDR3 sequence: CASRNRGYEQYF. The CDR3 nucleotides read TGTGCCAGCAGGAACAGGGGCTACGAGCAGTACTTC.

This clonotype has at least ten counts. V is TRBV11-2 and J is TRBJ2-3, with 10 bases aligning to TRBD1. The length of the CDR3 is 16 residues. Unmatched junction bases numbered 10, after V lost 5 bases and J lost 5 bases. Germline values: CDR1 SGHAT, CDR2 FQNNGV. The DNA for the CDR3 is TGTGCCAGCAGCCCCGTTTGGACAGGGGGGCGAGATACGCAGTATTTT. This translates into CASSPVWTGGRDTQYF.

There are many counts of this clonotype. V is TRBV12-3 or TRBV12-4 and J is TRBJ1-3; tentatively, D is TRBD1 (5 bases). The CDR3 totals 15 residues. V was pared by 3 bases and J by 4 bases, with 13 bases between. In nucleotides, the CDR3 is TGTGCCAGCAGTTTGGGTGGGGCGTTAGGAAACACCATATATTTT. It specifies CASSLGGALGNTIYF.

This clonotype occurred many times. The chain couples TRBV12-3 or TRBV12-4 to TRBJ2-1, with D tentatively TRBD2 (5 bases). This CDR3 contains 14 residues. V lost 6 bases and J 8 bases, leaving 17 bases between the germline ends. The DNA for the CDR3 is TGTGCCAGCAGCCTTAGCGCAAGTAGGGATGAGCAGTTCTTC. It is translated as CASSLSASRDEQFF.

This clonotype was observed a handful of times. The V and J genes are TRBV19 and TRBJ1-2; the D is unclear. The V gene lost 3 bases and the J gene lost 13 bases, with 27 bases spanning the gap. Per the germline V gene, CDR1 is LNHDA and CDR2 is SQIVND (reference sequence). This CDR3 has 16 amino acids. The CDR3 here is CASSMSSFGIQVTGTF. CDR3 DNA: TGTGCCAGTAGTATGAGCAGCTTTGGGATACAAGTTACTGGCACCTTC.

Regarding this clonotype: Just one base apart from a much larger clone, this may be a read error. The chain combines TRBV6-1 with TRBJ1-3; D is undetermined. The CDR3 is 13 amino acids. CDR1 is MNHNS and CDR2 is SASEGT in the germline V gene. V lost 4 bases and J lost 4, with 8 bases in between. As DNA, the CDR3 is TGTGCCAGCAGTGTTGGGTTCGGAAACACCATATATTTT. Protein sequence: CASSVGFGNTIYF.

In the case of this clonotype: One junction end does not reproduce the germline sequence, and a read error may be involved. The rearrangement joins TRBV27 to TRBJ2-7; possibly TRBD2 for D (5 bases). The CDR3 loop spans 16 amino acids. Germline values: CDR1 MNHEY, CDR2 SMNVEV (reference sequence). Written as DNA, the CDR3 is TGTGCCAGCAGTTCGTGGCCCCTCGAGGGAGACTACGAGCAGTGCTTC. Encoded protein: CASSSWPLEGDYEQCF.

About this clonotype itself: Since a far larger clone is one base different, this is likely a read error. CDR3 region: CARSLGQPQHF. The CDR3 region has the DNA TGTGCCAGGAGTTTGGGACAGCCCCAGCATTTT. This chain joins TRBV6-5 and TRBJ1-5, with D unclear. The CDR3 extends over 11 amino acids. CDR1 and CDR2 (germline): MNHEY, SVGAGI.

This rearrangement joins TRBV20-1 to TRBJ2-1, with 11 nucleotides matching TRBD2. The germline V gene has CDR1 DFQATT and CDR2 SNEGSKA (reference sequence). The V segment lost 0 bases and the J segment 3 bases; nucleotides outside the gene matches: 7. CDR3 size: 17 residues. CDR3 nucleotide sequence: TGCAGTGCTAGAGAACCGATAGCGGGAGGGTTCTACAATGAGCAGTTCTTC. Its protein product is CSAREPIAGGFYNEQFF.

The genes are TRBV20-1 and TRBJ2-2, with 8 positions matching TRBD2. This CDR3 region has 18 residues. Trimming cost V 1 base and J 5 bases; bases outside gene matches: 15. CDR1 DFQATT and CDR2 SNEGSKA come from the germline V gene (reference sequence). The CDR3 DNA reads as TGCAGTGCTAGAGTATCCGGGAGGGCCCGGGTGAGAACCGGGGAGCTGTTTTTT. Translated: CSARVSGRARVRTGELFF.

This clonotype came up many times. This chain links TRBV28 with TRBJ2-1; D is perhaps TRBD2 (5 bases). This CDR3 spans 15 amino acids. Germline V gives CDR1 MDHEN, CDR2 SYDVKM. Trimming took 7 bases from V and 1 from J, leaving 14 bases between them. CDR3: CASTKTLASYNEQFF. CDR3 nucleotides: TGTGCCAGCACAAAAACTCTAGCATCCTACAATGAGCAGTTCTTC.

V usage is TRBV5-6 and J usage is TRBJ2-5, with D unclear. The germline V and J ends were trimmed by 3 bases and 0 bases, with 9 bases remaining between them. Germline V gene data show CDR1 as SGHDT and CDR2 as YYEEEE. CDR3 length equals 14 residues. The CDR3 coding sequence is TGTGCCAGCAGCTCGGCAGGCCACCAAGAGACCCAGTACTTC. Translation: CASSSAGHQETQYF. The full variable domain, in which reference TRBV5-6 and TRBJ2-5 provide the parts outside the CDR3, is DAGVTQSPTHLIKTRGQQVTLRCSPKSGHDTVSWYQQALGQGPQFIFQYYEEEERQRGNFPDRFSGHQFPNYSSELNVNALLLGDSALYLCASSSAGHQETQYFGPGTRLLVL.

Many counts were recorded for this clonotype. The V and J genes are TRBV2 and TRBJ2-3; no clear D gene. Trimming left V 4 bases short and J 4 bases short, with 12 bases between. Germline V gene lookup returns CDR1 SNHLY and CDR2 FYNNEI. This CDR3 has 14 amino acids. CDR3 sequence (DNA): TGTGCCAGCAGTGGCAATCCCCCCCCAGATACGCAGTATTTT. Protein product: CASSGNPPPDTQYF.

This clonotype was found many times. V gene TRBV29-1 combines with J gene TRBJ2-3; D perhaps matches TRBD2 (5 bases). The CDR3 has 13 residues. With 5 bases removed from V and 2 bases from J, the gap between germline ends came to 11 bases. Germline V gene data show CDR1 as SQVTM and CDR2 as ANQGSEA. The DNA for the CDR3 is TGCAGCGTTTGGGGAGCGGACACAGATACGCAGTATTTT. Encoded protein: CSVWGADTDTQYF.

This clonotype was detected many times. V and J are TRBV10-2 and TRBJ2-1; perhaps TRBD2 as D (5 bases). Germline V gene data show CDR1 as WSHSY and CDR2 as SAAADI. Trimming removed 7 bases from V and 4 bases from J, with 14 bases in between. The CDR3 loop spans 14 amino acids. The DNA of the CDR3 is TGCGCCAGCAATAGGGCGGGTGCATACAATGAGCAGTTCTTC. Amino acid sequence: CASNRAGAYNEQFF.